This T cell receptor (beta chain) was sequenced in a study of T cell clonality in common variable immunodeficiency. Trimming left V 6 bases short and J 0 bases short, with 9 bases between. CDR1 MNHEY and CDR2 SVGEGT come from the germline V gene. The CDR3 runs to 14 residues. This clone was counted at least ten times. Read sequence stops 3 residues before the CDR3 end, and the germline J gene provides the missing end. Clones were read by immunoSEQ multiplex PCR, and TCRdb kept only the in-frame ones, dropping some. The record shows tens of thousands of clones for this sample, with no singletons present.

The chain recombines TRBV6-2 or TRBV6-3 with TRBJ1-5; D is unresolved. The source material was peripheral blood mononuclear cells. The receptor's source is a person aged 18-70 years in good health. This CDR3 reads CASSASYSNQPQHF. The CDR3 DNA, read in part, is TGTGCCAGCAGCGCCAGTTATAGCAATCAGCCC.